The 10 T cell receptor beta chains presented below share a single source sample, sequenced in a study of blood T cells in healthy people across ages. Primers used in a second PCR of roughly 6 to 11 cycles were a sample-barcoded 5' primer and a J-beta primer mix. From the 5' RACE reads, TCRdb called clonotypes with MiXCR, one entry per CDR3 protein. The table records 1.5 million to 1.9 million distinct CDR3 sequences, under 55% of them present only once. Sequencing used blood. The receptor set was obtained from a woman younger than 35 in good health.

V gene TRBV6-1 combines with J gene TRBJ1-4; 7 bases map to TRBD1. The CDR3 loop spans 15 amino acids. CDR1 and CDR2 (germline): MNHNS, SASEGT. The V and J ends lost 6 bases and 0 bases, in that order; junction bases with no gene match: 4. DNA for the CDR3: TGTGCCAGCAGCCGACAGGGTTCAACTAATGAAAAACTGTTTTTT. It is translated as CASSRQGSTNEKLFF.

This sequence joins TRBV3-1 and TRBJ2-4, with TRBD2 identical over 14 bases. Germline V gene data show CDR1 as LGHDT and CDR2 as YNNKEL (reference sequence). V lost 6 bases, J lost 10 bases, and 11 bases stayed unmatched. This CDR3 is built from 16 residues. The CDR3 DNA sequence: TGTGCCAGCAGTCGCCGGGGACTAGCGGGGGACCAAATTCAGTACTTC. Translated, it gives CASSRRGLAGDQIQYF.

The chain employs TRBV5-6 and TRBJ2-7; TRBD1 matches 7 bases. The CDR3 totals 13 residues. The V gene end was trimmed by 5 bases and the J gene end by 1 base; junction bases not matched to a gene: 3. Per germline, CDR1 SGHDT and CDR2 YYEEEE. CDR3 in amino acids: CASRQQGSYEQYF. The CDR3 DNA sequence: TGTGCCAGCAGACAACAGGGGTCCTACGAGCAGTACTTC.

This clonotype came up many times. The V gene is TRBV29-1, the J gene TRBJ2-7; 8 bases are a match to TRBD1. Germline V gene sequence: CDR1 SQVTM, CDR2 ANQGSEA. The CDR3 has 13 amino acids. J lost 7 bases, V lost 4 bases, and 9 bases had no gene match. The CDR3 nucleotides are TGCAGCGTTGTGTTGGACAGGGCTTATGAGCAGTACTTC. This encodes CSVVLDRAYEQYF.

For this clonotype: The junction departs from germline at one end; a sequencing error may be responsible. The chain is built from TRBV6-5 and TRBJ2-3, with D tentatively TRBD1 (5 bases). The CDR3 has 16 amino acids. From germline, CDR1 is MNHEY and CDR2 SVGAGI. The CDR3 reads CASSYVKGFSTGTQYF. CDR3 bases: TGTGCCAGCAGCTACGTAAAGGGTTTTAGCACAGGTACGCAGTATTTT.

In this sample, this clonotype turned up a few times. The V gene is TRBV3-1, the J gene TRBJ1-2; no clear D gene. V was trimmed by 3 bases and J by 4 bases, leaving 12 bases between them. From germline, CDR1 is LGHDT and CDR2 YNNKEL (reference sequence). This CDR3 spans 14 amino acids. The CDR3: CASSQTDPGYGYTF. In DNA, the CDR3 is TGTGCCAGCAGCCAGACCGACCCGGGCTATGGCTACACCTTC.

The gene calls are TRBV30 and TRBJ1-1; D might be TRBD1 (5 bases). The CDR3 spans 15 residues. Between the trimmed V and J ends, which lost 1 base and 0 bases, there was a span of 12 bases. Germline CDR1 reads GTSNPN; CDR2 reads SVGIG (reference sequence). The CDR3 coding sequence is TGTGCCTGGAGTGGCAGATGGGGCCTGAACACTGAAGCTTTCTTT. Its protein is CAWSGRWGLNTEAFF.

This clonotype was detected many times. The genes are TRBV20-1 and TRBJ2-1; the D gene could be TRBD1 or TRBD2 (5 bases each). The CDR3 totals 14 residues. V was shortened by 5 bases and J by 0 bases, with 11 bases between the two germline ends. Germline loops: CDR1 DFQATT, CDR2 SNEGSKA (reference sequence). The CDR3 spells CSAGLRGSYNEQFF. DNA for the CDR3: TGCAGTGCTGGACTGAGGGGCTCCTACAATGAGCAGTTCTTC.

The CDR3 loop is CSASTPNTGELFF. In DNA, the CDR3 is TGCAGTGCTAGTACACCCAACACCGGGGAGCTGTTTTTT. The V call is TRBV20-1, the J call TRBJ2-2, with D uncertain. This CDR3 has 13 residues. Germline CDR1 is DFQATT and CDR2 is SNEGSKA (reference sequence). V was shortened by 3 bases and J by 2 bases, with 7 bases between the two germline ends.

The rearrangement links TRBV6-1 to TRBJ1-2; D is perhaps TRBD1 (5 bases). The CDR3 has 13 amino acids. The germline gives CDR1 MNHNS, CDR2 SASEGT. The germline V and J ends were trimmed by 2 bases and 4 bases, with 8 bases remaining between them. CDR3 nucleotide sequence: TGTGCCAGCAGTGAACAGGACACCTATGGCTACACCTTC. This encodes CASSEQDTYGYTF.